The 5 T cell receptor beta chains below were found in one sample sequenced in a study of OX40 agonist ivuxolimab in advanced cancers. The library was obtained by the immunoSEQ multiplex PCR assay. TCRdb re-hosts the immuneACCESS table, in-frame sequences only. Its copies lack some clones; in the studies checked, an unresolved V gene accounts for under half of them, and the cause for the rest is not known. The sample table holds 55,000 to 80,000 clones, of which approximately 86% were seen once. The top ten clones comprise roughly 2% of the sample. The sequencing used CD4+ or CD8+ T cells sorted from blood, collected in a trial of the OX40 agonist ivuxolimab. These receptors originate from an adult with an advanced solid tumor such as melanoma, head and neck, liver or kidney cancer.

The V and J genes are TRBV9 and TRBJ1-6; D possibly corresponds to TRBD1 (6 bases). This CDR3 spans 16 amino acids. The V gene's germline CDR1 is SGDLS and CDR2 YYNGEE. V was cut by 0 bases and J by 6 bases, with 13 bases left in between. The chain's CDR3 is CASSVAQGWTNSPLHF. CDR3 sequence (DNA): TGTGCCAGCAGCGTAGCTCAGGGGTGGACTAATTCACCCCTCCACTTT.

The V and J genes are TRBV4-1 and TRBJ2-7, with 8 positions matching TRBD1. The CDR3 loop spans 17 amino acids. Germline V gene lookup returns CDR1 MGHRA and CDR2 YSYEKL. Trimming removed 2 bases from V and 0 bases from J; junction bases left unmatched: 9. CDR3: CASSQFSTGQASYEQYF. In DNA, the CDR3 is TGCGCCAGCAGCCAATTCTCAACGGGACAGGCCTCCTACGAGCAGTACTTC.

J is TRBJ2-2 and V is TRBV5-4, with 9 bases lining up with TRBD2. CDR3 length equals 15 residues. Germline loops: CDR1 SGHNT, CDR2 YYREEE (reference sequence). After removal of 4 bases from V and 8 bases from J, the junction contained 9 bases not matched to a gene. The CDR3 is CASSPVAGESGELFF. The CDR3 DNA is TGTGCCAGCAGCCCGGTAGCGGGAGAAAGTGGGGAGCTGTTTTTT.

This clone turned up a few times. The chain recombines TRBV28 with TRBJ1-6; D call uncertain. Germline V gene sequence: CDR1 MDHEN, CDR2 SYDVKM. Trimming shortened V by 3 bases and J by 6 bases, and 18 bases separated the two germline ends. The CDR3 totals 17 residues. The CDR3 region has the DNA TGTGCCAGCAGTTTCTCAGGTCTCCTTGGTATTAATTCACCCCTCCACTTT. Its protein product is CASSFSGLLGINSPLHF.

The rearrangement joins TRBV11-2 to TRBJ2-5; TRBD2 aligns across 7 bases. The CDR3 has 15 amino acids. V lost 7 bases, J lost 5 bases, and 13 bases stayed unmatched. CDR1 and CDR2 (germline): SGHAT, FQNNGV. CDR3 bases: TGTGCCAGCACCTCCTCGAGGGCGGGAGTGGAGACCCAGTACTTC. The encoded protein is CASTSSRAGVETQYF.